Listed below are T cell receptor beta chains from one sample, sequenced in a study of shared clonotypes between healthy human individuals. Some clones are missing from TCRdb's copy, which holds only in-frame ones; the method was immunoSEQ multiplex PCR. The sample lists more than 900,000 clones; around 82% were seen once. Sequenced input: memory CD4+ T cells from PBMCs. These receptors were collected from a man aged 18 to 30 in good health. Some clones in this sample may be carry-over from other donors' samples. The CDR3 runs from the conserved cysteine through the conserved F or W. D genes are given only for firm matches. Not all rows give a size; the values are once, few, many and, for expanded clones, a class.

J gene	D gene	V gene	CDR3 length	clone size	CDR3 DNA	CDR3 protein
TRBJ2-7	TRBD2	TRBV4-2	16	.	TGTGCCAGCAGCCAGCGTTTAGCGGGAGGGGGTTACGAGCAGTACTTC	CASSQRLAGGGYEQYF
TRBJ2-5	.	TRBV29-1	10	.	TGCAGCGTTGAAGAGAGTGGCAGGAACTTC	CSVEESGRNF
TRBJ2-3	TRBD2	TRBV27	17	.	TGTGCCAGCAGTTCCCATAGCGGGAGGGCCGGCACAGATACGCAGTATTTT	CASSSHSGRAGTDTQYF
TRBJ1-2	TRBD1	TRBV11-2	17	.	TGTGCCAGCAGCTCTCCACGCACAGGGGCTGCTAACTATGGCTACACCTTC	CASSSPRTGAANYGYTF
TRBJ2-7	.	TRBV16	12	.	TGTGCCAGCAGCCAATCCAAAGGCAAGCAGTACTTC	CASSQSKGKQYF
TRBJ1-4	.	TRBV11-1	15	.	TGTGCCAGCAGCCTGAGACCTGCAACTAATGAAAAACTGTTTTTT	CASSLRPATNEKLFF
TRBJ2-3	TRBD1	TRBV5-6	15	.	TGTGCCAGCAGCACACTGGGACAGAACACAGATACGCAGTATTTT	CASSTLGQNTDTQYF
TRBJ2-2	.	TRBV5-1	11	.	TGCGCCAGCAGTCTAGCCGGGGAGCTGTTTTTT	CASSLAGELFF
TRBJ2-7	.	TRBV5-1	13	.	TGCGCCAGCAGCTTGTTGGGTGGGAGGGAGCAGTACTTC	CASSLLGGREQYF
TRBJ2-1	.	TRBV27	16	.	TGTGCCAGCACCTCCTGGGGTAGGGGCCCCTACAATGAGCAGTTCTTC	CASTSWGRGPYNEQFF
TRBJ1-1	.	TRBV2	14	.	TGTGCCAGCACCACAATTGGTGGAAACACTGAAGCTTTCTTT	CASTTIGGNTEAFF
TRBJ1-3	.	TRBV30	13	.	TGTGCCTGCTCGACAGGCGGTGGAAACACCATATATTTT	CACSTGGGNTIYF
TRBJ1-2	.	TRBV6-5	13	.	TGTGCCAGCAGTCCTCTCCTTGAGTATGGCTACACCTTC	CASSPLLEYGYTF
TRBJ2-3	TRBD2	TRBV28	17	.	TGTGCCAGCAGGAAGGGACTAGCGGGAGTATATGCAGATACGCAGTATTTT	CASRKGLAGVYADTQYF
TRBJ2-5	.	TRBV28	13	.	TGTGCCAGCAGCTATACGTCGTTGAAGACCCAGTACTTC	CASSYTSLKTQYF
TRBJ2-1	TRBD1	TRBV7-3	12	few	TGTGCCAGCAGCTCCCCACAGGGGGCACCGTTCTTC	CASSSPQGAPFF
TRBJ1-4	.	TRBV19	14	.	TGTGCCAGTAGACAACAGGGAGCGGCGGAAAAACTGTTTTTT	CASRQQGAAEKLFF
TRBJ2-7	TRBD1	TRBV10-3	14	once	TGTGCCTCCTCCCCGGGACAGCCGAACTACGAGCAGTACTTC	CASSPGQPNYEQYF
TRBJ2-1	TRBD2	TRBV19	16	.	TGTGCCAGTAGTAAAGAAAGCGGGAGAGCCTACAATGAGCAGTTCTTC	CASSKESGRAYNEQFF
TRBJ2-5	.	TRBV28	17	once	TGTGCCAGCAGTTCCACCTCTGACAGGCTACGGCCAGAGACCCAGTACTTC	CASSSTSDRLRPETQYF
TRBJ1-1	.	TRBV29-1	10	.	TGCAGCGTCGCAAACACTGAAGCTTTCTTT	CSVANTEAFF
TRBJ2-5	.	TRBV18	15	.	TGTGCCAGCTCACCAGGGGTTCTCCAAGAAGAGACCCAGTACTTC	CASSPGVLQEETQYF
TRBJ2-7	.	TRBV7-8	15	.	TGTGCCAGCAGCTTAAGACAGGATTTATCCTACGAGCAGTACTTC	CASSLRQDLSYEQYF
TRBJ2-7	.	TRBV19	14	few	TGTGCCAGTAGTAGGTCGACTAGCTCCTACGAGCAGTACTTC	CASSRSTSSYEQYF
TRBJ1-2	.	TRBV29-1	13	once	TGCAGCGTTGAAGACCGACGGTCCTATGGCTACACCTTC	CSVEDRRSYGYTF
TRBJ1-2	.	TRBV28	13	.	TGTGCCAGCAGTGGGGGAAGGTGGGCGGGCTACACCTTC	CASSGGRWAGYTF
TRBJ1-1	.	TRBV4-3	13	many	TGCGCCAGCAGCCAAGATTTCCGGGGGAGAGCTTTCTTT	CASSQDFRGRAFF
TRBJ2-1	TRBD2	TRBV9	17	.	TGTGCCAGCAGCTCGGGACTAGCGGGAGGATCCTACAATGAGCAGTTCTTC	CASSSGLAGGSYNEQFF
TRBJ1-1	.	TRBV29-1	12	.	TGCAGCGTTGTTTTGCAGGGCTCTGAAGCTTTCTTT	CSVVLQGSEAFF
TRBJ1-1	.	TRBV4-2	18	.	TGTGCCAGCAGCCAAGATGGTGCCCCCAGGGTTATGAACACTGAAGCTTTCTTT	CASSQDGAPRVMNTEAFF
TRBJ1-5	.	TRBV4-1	18	.	TGCGCCAGCAGCCAGACAGAAGGACACGGCGGGAGCAATCAGCCCCAGCATTTT	CASSQTEGHGGSNQPQHF
TRBJ1-2	TRBD1	TRBV7-8	15	.	TGTGCCAGCAGCTCCCGGACAGGGGAACACTATGGCTACACCTTC	CASSSRTGEHYGYTF
TRBJ2-3	.	TRBV5-1	14	.	TGCGCCAGCAGCTTGGGCCCAGGAGGAGATACGCAGTATTTT	CASSLGPGGDTQYF
TRBJ2-1	.	TRBV28	15	.	TGTGCCAGCAGGGCGCACGGTGGAGGGTCGAATGAGCAGTTCTTC	CASRAHGGGSNEQFF
TRBJ1-1	.	TRBV6-5	14	.	TGTGCCAGCAGTTACGGAGGGTCACTCACTGAAGCTTTCTTT	CASSYGGSLTEAFF
TRBJ1-1	.	TRBV12-2	12	.	TGTGCAAGTCGCCCCAGGACAGGGGAAGCTTTCTTT	CASRPRTGEAFF
TRBJ1-2	TRBD1	TRBV5-1	14	.	TGCGCCAGCAGCTTCACAGGGGGCGGCTATGGCTACACCTTC	CASSFTGGGYGYTF
TRBJ2-1	.	TRBV20-1	11	.	TGCAGTGGGTCGGGAAATAATGAGCAGTTCTTC	CSGSGNNEQFF
TRBJ1-4	.	TRBV6-6	14	once	TGTGCCAGCAGTTACCGGGGATATAATGAAAAACTGTTTTTT	CASSYRGYNEKLFF
TRBJ1-1	TRBD1	TRBV9	16	.	TGTGCCAGCAGCCGAGGGACAGAAATACAAAACACTGAAGCTTTCTTT	CASSRGTEIQNTEAFF
TRBJ2-4	TRBD2	TRBV6-5	15	.	TGTGCCAGCACTAGGACTAGCGGGCCCAAAAACATTCAGTACTTC	CASTRTSGPKNIQYF
TRBJ2-5	.	TRBV7-9	15	.	TGTGCCAGAGGGCTTGTAACAGGGTCTCGGGAGACCCAGTACTTC	CARGLVTGSRETQYF
TRBJ1-1	.	TRBV7-3	13	.	TGTGCCAGCAGCCACGGACAGACGACTGAAGCTTTCTTT	CASSHGQTTEAFF
TRBJ1-5	.	TRBV30	13	.	TGTGCCTGGAGTGCCACGAGCAATCAGCCCCAGCATTTT	CAWSATSNQPQHF
TRBJ2-5	.	TRBV28	13	.	TGTGCCAGCAGTTCTCCAGGGAACGAGACCCAGTACTTC	CASSSPGNETQYF
TRBJ1-1	TRBD1	TRBV9	15	.	TGTGCCAGCAGCGTAGTGGGACAGACAAACACTGAAGCTTTCTTT	CASSVVGQTNTEAFF
TRBJ2-7	.	TRBV10-3	13	.	TGTGCCATCAGCGTTGACCCGGGTGGCGAGCAGTACTTC	CAISVDPGGEQYF
TRBJ2-3	TRBD1	TRBV19	13	once	TGTGCCAGCCTTAACAGGGGGGCAGATACGCAGTATTTT	CASLNRGADTQYF
TRBJ1-2	.	TRBV28	12	.	TGTGCCAGCAGTTTATGGGGAGGCGGCTACACCTTC	CASSLWGGGYTF
TRBJ2-7	.	TRBV10-2	16	once	TGCGCCAGCACACACCCGGCAGGGGAGAGACCCTACGAGCAGTACTTC	CASTHPAGERPYEQYF
TRBJ2-3	.	TRBV4-3	18	few	TGCGCCAGCAGCCAAGCGGGGTTTGTACGGGGTCGGGCAGATACGCAGTATTTT	CASSQAGFVRGRADTQYF
TRBJ1-2	.	TRBV6-1	15	.	TGTGCCAGCGTGAATCCCGGGGACGGAGACTATGGCTACACCTTC	CASVNPGDGDYGYTF
TRBJ2-7	.	TRBV11-2	15	.	TGTGCCAGCAGCTTAGGTCGGGCGGGCTCCTACGAGCAGTACTTC	CASSLGRAGSYEQYF
TRBJ2-3	TRBD2	TRBV29-1	16	.	TGCAGCGTTGGCCCCTCCAGCGGGAGGGCCACAGATACGCAGTATTTT	CSVGPSSGRATDTQYF
TRBJ1-4	.	TRBV28	14	.	TGTGCCAGCTTAGAAGCAGGGGAGATAGCAAAACTGTTTTTT	CASLEAGEIAKLFF